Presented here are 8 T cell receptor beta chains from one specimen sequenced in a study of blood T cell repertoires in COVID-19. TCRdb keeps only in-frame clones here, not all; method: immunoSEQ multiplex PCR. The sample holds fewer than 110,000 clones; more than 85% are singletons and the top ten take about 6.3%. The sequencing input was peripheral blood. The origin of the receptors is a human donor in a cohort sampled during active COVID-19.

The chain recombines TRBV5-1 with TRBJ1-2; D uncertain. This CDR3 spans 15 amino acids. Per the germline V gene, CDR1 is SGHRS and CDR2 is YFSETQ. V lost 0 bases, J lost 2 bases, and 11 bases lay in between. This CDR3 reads CASSLANTENYGYTF. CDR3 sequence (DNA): TGCGCCAGCAGCTTGGCCAATACAGAAAACTATGGCTACACCTTC. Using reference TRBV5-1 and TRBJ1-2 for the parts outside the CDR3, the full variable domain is KAGVTQTPRYLIKTRGQQVTLSCSPISGHRSVSWYQQTPGQGLQFLFEYFSETQRNKGNFPGRFSGRQFSNSRSEMNVSTLELGDSALYLCASSLANTENYGYTFGSGTRLTVV.

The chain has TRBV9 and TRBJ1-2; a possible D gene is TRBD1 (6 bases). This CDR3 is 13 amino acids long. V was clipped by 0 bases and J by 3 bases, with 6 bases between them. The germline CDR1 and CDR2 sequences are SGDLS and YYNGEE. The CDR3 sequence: CASSVGTDYGYTF. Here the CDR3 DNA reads TGTGCCAGCAGCGTAGGGACAGACTATGGCTACACCTTC.

The chain's CDR3 is CASSRGQEGNTQYF. CDR3 bases: TGTGCCAGTAGCCGCGGACAGGAAGGGAATACGCAGTATTTT. This chain uses TRBV19 with TRBJ2-3, with TRBD1 matching over 7 bases. Unmatched junction bases numbered 10, after V lost 6 bases and J lost 7 bases. The CDR3 is 14 amino acids. From germline, CDR1 is LNHDA and CDR2 SQIVND (reference sequence). Complete variable domain (other parts from reference TRBV19 and TRBJ2-3): DGGITQSPKYLFRKEGQNVTLSCEQNLNHDAMYWYRQDPGQGLRLIYYSQIVNDFQKGDIAEGYSVSREKKESFPLTVTSAQKNPTAFYLCASSRGQEGNTQYFGPGTRLTVL.

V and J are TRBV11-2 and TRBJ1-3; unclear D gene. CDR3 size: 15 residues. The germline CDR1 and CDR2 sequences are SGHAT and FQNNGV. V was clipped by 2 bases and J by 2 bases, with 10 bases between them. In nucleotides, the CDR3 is TGTGCCAGCAGCTTATTAACGGGTGCTGGAAACACCATATATTTT. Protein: CASSLLTGAGNTIYF. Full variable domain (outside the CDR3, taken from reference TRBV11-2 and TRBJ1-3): EAGVAQSPRYKIIEKRQSVAFWCNPISGHATLYWYQQILGQGPKLLIQFQNNGVVDDSQLPKDRFSAERLKGVDSTLKIQPAKLEDSAVYLCASSLLTGAGNTIYFGEGSWLTVV.

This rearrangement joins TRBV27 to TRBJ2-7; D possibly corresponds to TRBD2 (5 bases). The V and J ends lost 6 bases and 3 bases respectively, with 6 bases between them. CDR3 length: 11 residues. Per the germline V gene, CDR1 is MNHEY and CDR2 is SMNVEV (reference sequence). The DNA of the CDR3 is TGTGCCAGCAGACGGGACTACGAGCAGTACTTC. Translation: CASRRDYEQYF.

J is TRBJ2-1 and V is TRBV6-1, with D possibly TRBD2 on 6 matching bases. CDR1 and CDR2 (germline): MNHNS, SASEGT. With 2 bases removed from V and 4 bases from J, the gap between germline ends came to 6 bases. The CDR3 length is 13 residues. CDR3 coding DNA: TGTGCCAGCAGTGAACGGGAGTACAATGAGCAGTTCTTC. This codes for CASSEREYNEQFF.

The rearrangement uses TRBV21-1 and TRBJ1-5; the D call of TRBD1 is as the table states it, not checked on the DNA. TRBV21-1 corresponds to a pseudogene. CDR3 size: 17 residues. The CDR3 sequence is CASSTTRTGDSNQPQHF. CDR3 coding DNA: TGTGCCAGCAGCACCACACGGACAGGGGATAGCAATCAGCCCCAGCATTTT.

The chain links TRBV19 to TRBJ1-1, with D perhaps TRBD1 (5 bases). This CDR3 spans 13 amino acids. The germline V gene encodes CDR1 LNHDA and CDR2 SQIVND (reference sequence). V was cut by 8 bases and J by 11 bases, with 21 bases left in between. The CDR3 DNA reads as TGTGCCAGTGGCACCGATCCGGGGGGAGTCGCTTTCTTT. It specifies CASGTDPGGVAFF.